This entry is about one T cell receptor beta chain. The beta constant-region primer was an equimolar mix of two oligonucleotides covering TRBC1 and TRBC2. Ligated cDNA was amplified by four rounds of PCR with nested alpha and beta constant-region primers and SP2. TCRdb passed the UMI-ligation and nested PCR reads through MiXCR, listing each CDR3 protein once. The sample comprises approximately 85,000 distinct CDR3 sequences, around 6.5% of which are singletons, and around 1.6% rests with the top ten. The sample is drawn from a study of naive and memory T cell subsets. The CDR3 is 13 residues long. Germline loops: CDR1 SNHLY, CDR2 FYNNEI. V was trimmed by 4 bases and J by 0 bases, leaving 4 bases between them. Overnight CMV lysate stimulation of fresh PBMCs defined donor CMV status by CD4+ IFNgamma.

The clonotype was recovered from a human donor in good health. This chain uses TRBV2 with TRBJ2-4; D gene ambiguous. Sequencing was performed on central memory CD4+ T cells from blood. This CDR3 reads CASSGLAKNIQYF. The DNA for the CDR3 is TGTGCCAGCAGTGGACTAGCCAAAAACATTCAGTACTTC.